These T cell receptor beta chains were read from a single sample in a study of shared clonotypes between healthy human individuals. Clones were read by immunoSEQ multiplex PCR, and TCRdb kept only the in-frame ones, dropping some. The repertoire holds about 980,000 clones, with less than 85% as singletons. Input material: memory CD4+ T cells sorted from blood. All receptors derive from a man between 18 and 29 years old in good health. Each CDR3 is given with its conserved first and last residue. D genes are given only for firm matches. Clone size is not always given. Where it is, it says once, few, many or a class for expanded clones.

v_gene,j_gene,abundance,d_gene,CDR3nt,CDR3aa
TRBV18,TRBJ1-5,once,NA,TGTGCCAGCTCACCAGGGCAGCCTAATCAGCCCCAGCATTTT,CASSPGQPNQPQHF
TRBV30,TRBJ2-1,NA,NA,TGTGCCTGGAGTCGGGAACTCAATGAGCAGTTCTTC,CAWSRELNEQFF
TRBV5-6,TRBJ2-5,NA,NA,TGTGCCAGCAGCGGCCGCTGGGCGACCTCCCAAGAGACCCAGTACTTC,CASSGRWATSQETQYF
TRBV7-8,TRBJ2-1,NA,TRBD2,TGTGCCAGCAGCCAATACGGACGGGGGGGGAATAACAATGAGCAGTTCTTC,CASSQYGRGGNNNEQFF
TRBV6-1,TRBJ2-7,once,NA,TGTGCCAGCAGTGACTGGGGGAACTCCTACGAGCAGTACTTC,CASSDWGNSYEQYF
TRBV7-3,TRBJ2-6,NA,TRBD1,TGTGCCAGCAGCTCCGGGACAGGATTGGGCTCTGGGGCCAACGTCCTGACTTTC,CASSSGTGLGSGANVLTF
TRBV5-1,TRBJ2-7,NA,TRBD1,TGCGCCAGCAGCTTGGACAGGGGGTCCGAGCAGTACTTC,CASSLDRGSEQYF
TRBV4-1,TRBJ1-4,NA,NA,TGCGCCAGCAGCTCCAAAAAAGGGGGGTCTAATGAAAAACTGTTTTTT,CASSSKKGGSNEKLFF
TRBV9,TRBJ2-1,NA,TRBD2,TGTGCCAGCAGCTTCAGAATAGCGGGAGGCTACAATGAGCAGTTCTTC,CASSFRIAGGYNEQFF
TRBV5-1,TRBJ1-4,NA,NA,TGCGCCAGCAGCTTAGCAGGGACCACAACTAATGAAAAACTGTTTTTT,CASSLAGTTTNEKLFF
TRBV25-1,TRBJ2-5,NA,NA,TGTGCCAGCAGTGAATTGAGCCTTCAAGAGACCCAGTACTTC,CASSELSLQETQYF
TRBV4-1,TRBJ1-6,NA,NA,TGCGCCAGCAGCCAAGAGGAGCACCCCTCCTATAATTCACCCCTCCACTTT,CASSQEEHPSYNSPLHF
TRBV11-1,TRBJ2-1,NA,NA,TGTGCCAGCAGCTTAGCGAGGGTGTCCTACAATGAGCAGTTCTTC,CASSLARVSYNEQFF
TRBV4-3,TRBJ1-2,NA,TRBD1,TGCGCCAGCAGCCAGAACTTACAGGGGAACTATGGCTACACCTTC,CASSQNLQGNYGYTF
TRBV11-3,TRBJ2-3,NA,NA,TGTGCCAGCAGCTATTCCTCCGGGACTACAGATACGCAGTATTTT,CASSYSSGTTDTQYF